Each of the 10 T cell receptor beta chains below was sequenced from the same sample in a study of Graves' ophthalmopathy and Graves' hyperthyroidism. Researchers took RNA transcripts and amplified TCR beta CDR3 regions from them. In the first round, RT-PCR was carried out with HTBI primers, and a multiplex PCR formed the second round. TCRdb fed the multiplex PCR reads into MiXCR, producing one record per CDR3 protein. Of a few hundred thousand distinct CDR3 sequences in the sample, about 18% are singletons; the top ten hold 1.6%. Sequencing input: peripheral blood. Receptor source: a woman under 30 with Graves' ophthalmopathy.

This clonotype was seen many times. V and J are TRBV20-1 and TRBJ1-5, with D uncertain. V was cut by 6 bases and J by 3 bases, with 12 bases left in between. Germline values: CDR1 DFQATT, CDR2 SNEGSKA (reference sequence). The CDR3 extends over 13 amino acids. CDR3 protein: CSANLVTNQPQHF. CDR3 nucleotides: TGCAGTGCCAATCTGGTGACCAATCAGCCCCAGCATTTT.

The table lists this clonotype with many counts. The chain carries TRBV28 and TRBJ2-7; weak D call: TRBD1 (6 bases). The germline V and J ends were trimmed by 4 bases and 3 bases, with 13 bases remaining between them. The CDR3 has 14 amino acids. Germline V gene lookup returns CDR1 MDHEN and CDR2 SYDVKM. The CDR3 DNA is TGTGCCAGCAGTTCCCCCGAGACAGGCTACGAGCAGTACTTC. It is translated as CASSSPETGYEQYF.

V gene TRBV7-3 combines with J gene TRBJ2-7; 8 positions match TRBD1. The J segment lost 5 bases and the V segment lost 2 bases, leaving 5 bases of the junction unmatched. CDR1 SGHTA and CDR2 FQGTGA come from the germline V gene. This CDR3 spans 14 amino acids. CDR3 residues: CASSLSAGGHEQYF. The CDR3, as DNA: TGTGCCAGCAGCTTATCGGCAGGGGGCCACGAGCAGTACTTC.

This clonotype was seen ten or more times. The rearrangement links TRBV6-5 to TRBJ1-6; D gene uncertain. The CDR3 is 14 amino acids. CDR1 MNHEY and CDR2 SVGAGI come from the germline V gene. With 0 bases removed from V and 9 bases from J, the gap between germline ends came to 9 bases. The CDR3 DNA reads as TGTGCCAGCAGTTACTCCAGTTGGACTTCACCCCTCCACTTT. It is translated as CASSYSSWTSPLHF.

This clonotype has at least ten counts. The CDR3 DNA sequence: TGTGCCATCAGTGAGTCGTGGGGATCGAGGGAGCTGTTTTTT. It specifies CAISESWGSRELFF. The genes are TRBV10-3 and TRBJ2-2; D remains ambiguous. From germline, CDR1 is ENHRY and CDR2 SYGVKD. The CDR3 is 14 residues long. V gave up 0 bases and J gave up 9 bases, with 11 bases separating them.

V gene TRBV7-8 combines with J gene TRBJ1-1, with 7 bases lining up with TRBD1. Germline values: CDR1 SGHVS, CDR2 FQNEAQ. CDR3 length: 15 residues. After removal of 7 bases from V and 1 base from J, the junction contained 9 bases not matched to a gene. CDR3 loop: CASKLGRDRNTEAFF. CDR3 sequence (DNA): TGTGCCAGCAAACTGGGAAGGGACAGGAACACTGAAGCTTTCTTT.

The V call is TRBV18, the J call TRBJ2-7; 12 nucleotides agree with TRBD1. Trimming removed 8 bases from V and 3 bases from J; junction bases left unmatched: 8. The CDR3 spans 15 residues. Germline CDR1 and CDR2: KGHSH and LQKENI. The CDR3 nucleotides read TGTGCCAGCCGCAGCGGGACAGGGGGCGTCTACGAGCAGTACTTC. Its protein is CASRSGTGGVYEQYF.

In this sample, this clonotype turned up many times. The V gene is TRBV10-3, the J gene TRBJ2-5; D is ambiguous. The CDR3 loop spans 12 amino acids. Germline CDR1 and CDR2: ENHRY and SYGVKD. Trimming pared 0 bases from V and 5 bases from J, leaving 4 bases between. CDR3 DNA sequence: TGTGCCATCAGTGAGTCGGTGGAGACCCAGTACTTC. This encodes CAISESVETQYF.

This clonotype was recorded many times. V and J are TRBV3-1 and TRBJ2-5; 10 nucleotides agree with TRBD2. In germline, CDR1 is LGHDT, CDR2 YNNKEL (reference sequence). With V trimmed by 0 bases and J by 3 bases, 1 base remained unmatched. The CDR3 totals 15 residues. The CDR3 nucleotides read TGTGCCAGCAGCCAAGATCTAGCGGGGGAAGAGACCCAGTACTTC. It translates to CASSQDLAGEETQYF.

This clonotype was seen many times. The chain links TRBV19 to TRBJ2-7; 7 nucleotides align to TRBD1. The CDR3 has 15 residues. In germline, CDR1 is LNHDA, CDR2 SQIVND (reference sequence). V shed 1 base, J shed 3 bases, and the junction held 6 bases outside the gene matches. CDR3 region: CASSIGQGPFYEQYF. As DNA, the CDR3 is TGTGCCAGTAGTATAGGACAGGGCCCGTTCTACGAGCAGTACTTC.